This is a list of T cell receptor beta chains from one sample in a study of glioma-infiltrating T cells. TCRdb fed the multiplex PCR reads into MiXCR, producing one record per CDR3 protein. Here the sample spans fewer than 500,000 distinct CDR3 sequences, 41% being singletons. Sequencing was performed on glioma tissue, nonneoplastic brain tissue, or PBMCs (not recorded which). The origin of the receptors is a human donor with low-grade glioma or glioblastoma, undergoing nonglioma brain surgery, or in good health (not recorded which). CDR3s include the opening cysteine and the closing phenylalanine or tryptophan. D genes are given only for firm matches. Rows give clone size only sometimes, using once, few, many, or a class for an expanded clone.

size: -; V: TRBV27; D: TRBD2; J: TRBJ2-1; DNA: TGTGCCAGCAGTTTTTTTTCGACTAGCGGATACAATGAGCAGTTCTTC; CDR3: CASSFFSTSGYNEQFF
size: -; V: TRBV28; D: -; J: TRBJ2-7; DNA: TGTGCCAGCAGTTTATTTGGCTACAGAACCTACAATGAGCAGTACTTC; CDR3: CASSLFGYRTYNEQYF
size: many; V: TRBV20-1; D: -; J: TRBJ1-1; DNA: TGCAGTGCCCGACGGGGGGTCGCCACTGAAGCTTTCTTT; CDR3: CSARRGVATEAFF
size: -; V: TRBV5-1; D: -; J: TRBJ1-1; DNA: TGCGCCAGCAGCTTGGGGGGGGCTATGAACACTGAAGCTTTCTTT; CDR3: CASSLGGAMNTEAFF
size: few; V: TRBV11-2; D: TRBD2; J: TRBJ2-7; DNA: TGTGCCAGCAGCCCAGTAGCTAGGACTAGCGTTTACGAGCAGTACTTC; CDR3: CASSPVARTSVYEQYF
size: -; V: TRBV6-1; D: -; J: TRBJ1-1; DNA: TGTGCCAGCAGCCACGGCAGTATGAACACTGAAGCTTTCTTT; CDR3: CASSHGSMNTEAFF
size: few; V: TRBV5-1; D: -; J: TRBJ1-1; DNA: TGCGCCAGCAGCTTGGTATCACAGAACACTGAAGCTTTCTTT; CDR3: CASSLVSQNTEAFF
size: -; V: TRBV4-3; D: -; J: TRBJ2-4; DNA: TGCGCCAGCAGCCAAGATGCGGGAGCCAAAAACATTCAGTACTTC; CDR3: CASSQDAGAKNIQYF
size: few; V: TRBV28; D: -; J: TRBJ2-5; DNA: TGTGCCAGCGCGGGGCACCAAGAGACCCAGTACTTC; CDR3: CASAGHQETQYF
size: few; V: TRBV7-9; D: -; J: TRBJ1-4; DNA: TGTGCCAGCAGCTCCGGGGGCCCACATGAAAAACTGTTTTTT; CDR3: CASSSGGPHEKLFF
size: -; V: TRBV20-1; D: -; J: TRBJ2-5; DNA: TGCAGTTCCCCAGGGGCCTTTTTCGCGGAGACCCAGTACTTC; CDR3: CSSPGAFFAETQYF
size: -; V: TRBV12-3/TRBV12-4; D: TRBD2; J: TRBJ2-7; DNA: TGTGCCAGCAGTTTAGGTAGCGGGGCCGGATACGAGCAGTACTTC; CDR3: CASSLGSGAGYEQYF
size: few; V: TRBV25-1; D: -; J: TRBJ2-5; DNA: TGTGCCAGCAGTGAGCGGCAGGCGTACCAAGAGACCCAGTACTTC; CDR3: CASSERQAYQETQYF
size: many; V: TRBV28; D: -; J: TRBJ2-7; DNA: TGTGCCAGCAGTTTGGACAGCTCCTACGAGCAGTACTTC; CDR3: CASSLDSSYEQYF
size: -; V: TRBV7-9; D: TRBD2; J: TRBJ2-1; DNA: TGTGCCAGCAGCGAAGCCACTAGCGGCTATGAGCAGTTCTTC; CDR3: CASSEATSGYEQFF
size: few; V: TRBV28; D: -; J: TRBJ1-2; DNA: TGTGCCAGCAGTTTAGTGGGACTGACTAACTATGGCTACACCTTC; CDR3: CASSLVGLTNYGYTF
size: -; V: TRBV7-2; D: -; J: TRBJ2-7; DNA: TGTGCCAGCAGCTTAGCGCTCGGAGAATTCTACGAGCAGTACTTC; CDR3: CASSLALGEFYEQYF
size: few; V: TRBV7-2; D: -; J: TRBJ2-5; DNA: TGTGCCAGCAGCTTAGCCCCCCACGGACAAGAGACCCAGTACTTC; CDR3: CASSLAPHGQETQYF
size: -; V: TRBV18; D: TRBD1; J: TRBJ2-5; DNA: TGTGCCAGCTCACCACGACAGGGGGCAGAGGAGACCCAGTACTTC; CDR3: CASSPRQGAEETQYF
size: many; V: TRBV27; D: -; J: TRBJ2-1; DNA: TGTGCCAGCAGTTTTGGGGGCGGATACAATGAGCAGTTCTTC; CDR3: CASSFGGGYNEQFF